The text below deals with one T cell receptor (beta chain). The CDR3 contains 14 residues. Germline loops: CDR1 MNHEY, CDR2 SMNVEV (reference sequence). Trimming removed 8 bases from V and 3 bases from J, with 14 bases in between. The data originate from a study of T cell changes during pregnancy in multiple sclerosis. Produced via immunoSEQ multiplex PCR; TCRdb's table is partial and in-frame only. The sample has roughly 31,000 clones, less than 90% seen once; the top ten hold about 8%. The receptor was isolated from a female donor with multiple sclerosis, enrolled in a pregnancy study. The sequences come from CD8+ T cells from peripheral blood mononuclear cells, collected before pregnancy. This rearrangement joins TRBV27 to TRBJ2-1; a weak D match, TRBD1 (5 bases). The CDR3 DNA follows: TGTGCCAGCGCGTCAGGGCCTGACTACAATGAGCAGTTCTTC. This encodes CASASGPDYNEQFF.